Each of the 29 T cell receptor beta chains below was sequenced from the same sample in a study of tumor and adjacent non-tumor tissue in lung cancer. RNA was extracted from bulk tissue without any cell sorting. Distant lung tissue was collected more than 3 cm away from the tumor edge. A modified ARM-PCR protocol with three rounds of nested PCR amplified TCRbeta. TCRdb independently ran MiXCR on the multiplex PCR reads; one entry per CDR3 protein. The profile shows 75,000 to 80,000 distinct CDR3 sequences, about 80% of them singletons. The sample taken for sequencing was distant non-tumor lung tissue. The receptor source for this set is a man aged 65 to 85 with non-small cell lung cancer.

As regards this clonotype: Possible read error: a much larger clone is one base away. J is TRBJ2-7 and V is TRBV28; D is perhaps TRBD1 (6 bases). Looked up from germline, CDR1 is MDHEN and CDR2 is SYDVKM. The CDR3 has 13 amino acids. For the CDR3, the DNA is TGTGCCAGTGGACAGATCAGAGCGTCCGAGCAGTGCTTC. It translates to CASGQIRASEQCF.

On this clonotype itself: The junction does not match germline at one end; this may be a read error. The chain has TRBV29-1 and TRBJ2-5; a possible D gene is TRBD1 (6 bases). This CDR3 region has 13 residues. CDR1 SQVTM and CDR2 ANQGSEA come from the germline V gene. The CDR3 loop reads CSLADRFKETQHF. CDR3 coding DNA: TGCAGCCTGGCCGACAGGTTCAAAGAGACCCAGCACTTC.

Of note for this clonotype: With a much larger clone just one base away, this may be a read error. The rearrangement links TRBV5-4 to TRBJ2-1, with 8 nucleotides matching TRBD2. Germline trimming cut 6 bases from V and 1 base from J; bases unmatched to any gene: 9. The CDR3 is 16 residues long. From germline, CDR1 is SGHNT and CDR2 YYREEE (reference sequence). CDR3: CASNFLSGGSYNEQFF. CDR3 coding DNA: TGTGCCAGCAACTTCTTGAGCGGGGGATCCTACAATGAGCAGTTCTTC.

To note about this clonotype: At one of its ends the junction is not consistent with the germline gene, which may arise from a read error. V gene TRBV14 combines with J gene TRBJ2-5; 12 bases align to TRBD2. The germline V gene encodes CDR1 SGHDN and CDR2 FVKESK. The length of the CDR3 is 16 residues. The CDR3 DNA is TGTGCCAGCAACCACTGGACTAGCGGGAAACAAGAGACCCAATACTTC. Protein sequence: CASNHWTSGKQETQYF.

This clonotype was seen a few times. The V gene is TRBV5-1, the J gene TRBJ1-1, with TRBD1 as a possible D gene (5 bases). CDR1 SGHRS and CDR2 YFSETQ come from the germline V gene. V gave up 7 bases and J gave up 6 bases, with 19 bases separating them. The CDR3 contains 14 residues. The CDR3 spells CASRTQGKDAEAFF. The DNA of the CDR3 is TGCGCCAGCCGAACCCAGGGTAAGGACGCTGAAGCTTTCTTT.

The J gene is TRBJ1-2, the V gene TRBV29-1, with 10 positions matching TRBD1. Germline loops: CDR1 SQVTM, CDR2 ANQGSEA. The length of the CDR3 is 14 residues. The CDR3 region is CRVQVPGQGSDYTF. The CDR3 DNA reads TGCAGGGTTCAAGTTCCGGGACAGGGGAGTGACTACACCTTC.

In the case of this clonotype: This may be a read error: a much more frequent sequence differs by one nucleotide. The chain joins TRBV12-3 or TRBV12-4 to TRBJ2-7, with TRBD2 identical over 9 bases. V shed 6 bases and J 2 bases; nucleotides not matched to a gene: 8. The CDR3 contains 15 residues. The CDR3 spells CASSLSGGRAYEQYF. CDR3 DNA sequence: TGTGCCAGCAGCCTCTCAGGCGGGAGGGCCTACGAGCAGTACTTC.

Notes on this clonotype: One end of the junction does not line up with germline, which may come from a read error. The chain links TRBV29-1 to TRBJ2-5, with D tentatively TRBD1 (6 bases). Germline lookup yields CDR1 SQVTM and CDR2 ANQGSEA. This CDR3 spans 16 amino acids. The DNA of the CDR3 is TGCATCGCCAAACCCTACCTCCAGACAGGTCAAGCGACCCAGTACTTC. This sequence encodes CIAKPYLQTGQATQYF.

The rearrangement links TRBV29-1 to TRBJ1-2; D is uncertain. V was pared by 0 bases and J by 4 bases, with 15 bases between. CDR1 is SQVTM and CDR2 is ANQGSEA in the germline V gene. This CDR3 comprises 15 residues. The CDR3, as DNA: TGCAGCGTTGAAGATCAAGATGGCCCCAGCTATGGCTACACCTTC. It translates to CSVEDQDGPSYGYTF.

With respect to this clonotype: It may be a read error: a sequence one base away is much more abundant. The V call is TRBV12-3 or TRBV12-4, the J call TRBJ2-5, with TRBD1 matching 9 bases. V gave up 10 bases and J gave up 11 bases; unmatched junction bases: 14. This CDR3 contains 13 residues. The CDR3 sequence is CANSQSDRGIQYF. CDR3 bases: TGTGCCAACAGCCAATCCGACAGGGGGATTCAGTACTTC.

This chain links TRBV6-1 with TRBJ1-1; D is possibly TRBD1 (5 bases). The CDR3 is made up of 14 amino acids. V lost 6 bases and J lost 5, with 16 bases in between. Germline CDR1 is MNHNS and CDR2 is SASEGT. The CDR3 nucleotides are TGTGCCAGCAGCACAAATCTTCCAGGGACTGAAGCTTTCTTT. This gives the protein CASSTNLPGTEAFF.

As regards this clonotype: Compared with germline, one end of the junction differs, possibly owing to a read error. The chain combines TRBV11-3 with TRBJ1-1; 7 bases match TRBD1. This CDR3 comprises 16 residues. The germline gives CDR1 SGHNT, CDR2 YENEEA. The CDR3 region is CASSFRDRSLNNEAFF. CDR3 bases: TGTGCGAGTAGCTTCCGGGACAGAAGCCTGAACAATGAAGCTTTCTTT.

Points on this clonotype: Its ends do not fully match the called genes, so a read error is possible. The CDR3 region has the DNA TGTGCCAGGAGCTTTAACAGGGGTGGCGGAGGGACCCAGTACTTC. Encoded protein: CARSFNRGGGGTQYF. The V and J genes are TRBV5-6 and TRBJ2-5, with 7 bases aligning to TRBD1. CDR1 is SGHDT, CDR2 YYEEEE, per germline. CDR3 length: 15 residues.

The V call is TRBV11-3, the J call TRBJ2-2, with 9 nucleotides matching TRBD1. Germline CDR1 and CDR2: SGHNT and YENEEA. The CDR3 consists of 18 residues. J gave up 8 bases and V 4 bases, and 17 bases lay outside the gene matches. This chain's CDR3 is CASSSPGQGQGSIGELFF. The CDR3 DNA is TGTGCCAGCAGCTCCCCCGGTCAAGGACAGGGGTCAATAGGGGAGCTGTTTTTT.

The count of this clonotype is one. The chain recombines TRBV11-2 with TRBJ2-2; 7 positions match TRBD1. Germline loops: CDR1 SGHAT, CDR2 FQNNGV. Trimming took 7 bases from V and 8 from J; bases not matched to a gene: 10. This CDR3 contains 14 residues. Here the CDR3 reads CASNPTDRPGELFF. The CDR3 nucleotides read TGTGCCAGCAACCCAACGGACAGGCCAGGGGAGCTGTTTTTT.

The CDR3 sequence is CASSRSITSRVGTQYF. The CDR3 DNA reads as TGTGCCAGCAGCCGTTCTATTACCAGCAGAGTAGGGACCCAGTACTTC. The chain carries TRBV5-6 and TRBJ2-5; no firm D call. The CDR3 length is 16 residues. Germline V gene sequence: CDR1 SGHDT, CDR2 YYEEEE. V gave up 4 bases and J gave up 7 bases, with 23 bases separating them. The whole variable domain, filled in from reference TRBV5-6 and TRBJ2-5, reads DAGVTQSPTHLIKTRGQQVTLRCSPKSGHDTVSWYQQALGQGPQFIFQYYEEEERQRGNFPDRFSGHQFPNYSSELNVNALLLGDSALYLCASSRSITSRVGTQYFGPGTRLLVL.

This clonotype showed up just once. This may come from a read error, since a much larger clone is one base off. The chain combines TRBV5-6 with TRBJ2-4; D may correspond to TRBD1 or TRBD2 (6 bases each). The CDR3 is made up of 16 amino acids. CDR1 and CDR2 (germline): SGHDT, YYEEEE. The CDR3 region is CSSSTLRGDPKNIQYF. The CDR3 DNA is TGTTCCAGCAGCACGCTGAGGGGGGACCCCAAAAACATTCAGTACTTC.

Notes on this clonotype: At one end the junction does not follow the germline gene, possibly because of a read error. The chain has TRBV10-3 and TRBJ2-2, with a tentative D call TRBD2 (5 bases). The CDR3 has 15 amino acids. Per germline, CDR1 ENHRY and CDR2 SYGVKD. The CDR3 is CAISESLDATGELFF. The CDR3 bases are TGTGCCATCAGTGAGTCTCTGGATGCCACCGGGGAACTGTTTTTT.

In regard to this clonotype: The germline gene is not matched at one end of the junction; a read error may be the cause. The rearrangement links TRBV12-3 or TRBV12-4 to TRBJ2-3; no clear D gene. The CDR3 has 14 residues. As DNA, the CDR3 is TGTGCTAGCAGTTTGGCCCAACCCAGTTCGAGGCGGTATTTT. Protein sequence: CASSLAQPSSRRYF.

The rearrangement links TRBV29-1 to TRBJ1-2, with a possible D match to TRBD1 (5 bases). CDR3 length: 15 amino acids. V was pared by 0 bases and J by 13 bases, with 24 bases between. CDR1 is SQVTM, CDR2 ANQGSEA, per germline. The DNA for the CDR3 is TGCAGCGTTGAAGATCAAGACAGCCCCAAGTATGGCCGCACCTTC. Residues: CSVEDQDSPKYGRTF.

A word on this clonotype: The junction differs from germline at one of its ends, possibly a read error. The J gene is TRBJ2-2, the V gene TRBV6-5, with D possibly being TRBD1 or TRBD2 (5 bases each). CDR1 MNHEY and CDR2 SVGAGI come from the germline V gene. The CDR3 is 15 amino acids. The DNA of the CDR3 is TGTGCCAGCAGTTACGTGACAGTGAACACCGGGGAGTTGTTTTTT. Residues: CASSYVTVNTGELFF.

This clonotype was seen repeatedly, ten times or more. The chain uses TRBV5-6 and TRBJ2-1, with TRBD2 as a possible D gene (5 bases). The CDR3 runs 16 residues. V was clipped by 1 base and J by 10 bases, with 21 bases between them. Germline V gives CDR1 SGHDT, CDR2 YYEEEE. The CDR3 loop reads CASSLFVQRLELEQFF. For the CDR3, the DNA is TGTGCCAGCAGCTTGTTTGTGCAGCGGCTCGAGTTGGAGCAGTTCTTC.

The CDR3 coding sequence is TGTGCCAGCAGTGTTGATAGCGGGGGAGAGACCCAGTACTTC. This encodes CASSVDSGGETQYF. The rearrangement uses TRBV2 and TRBJ2-5; 9 positions agree with TRBD2. Unmatched junction bases numbered 4, after V lost 4 bases and J lost 4 bases. CDR3 length: 14 amino acids. Germline V lookup: CDR1 SNHLY, CDR2 FYNNEI.

This sequence joins TRBV30 and TRBJ2-1; D is possibly TRBD1 or TRBD2 (5 bases each). CDR3 size: 13 residues. V dropped 4 bases and J dropped 8 bases, with 15 bases sitting between them. The germline gives CDR1 GTSNPN, CDR2 SVGIG (reference sequence). The CDR3 sequence: CAWNEGLIDEQFF. Here the CDR3 DNA reads TGTGCCTGGAACGAGGGGCTAATCGATGAGCAGTTCTTC.

In regard to this clonotype: The CDR3 does not close with the conserved phenylalanine or tryptophan, likely indicating a read error. The chain carries TRBV11-2 and TRBJ2-3; possibly TRBD2 for D (5 bases). CDR3 size: 17 residues. CDR1 is SGHAT and CDR2 is FQNNGV in the germline V gene. The CDR3, as DNA: TGTGTCAGCAGCTTAGACCTTAGTGGCGGGCTTGGGGATACGCAGTATTAT. Translation gives CVSSLDLSGGLGDTQYY.

With respect to this clonotype: This could be a read error, since a much larger clone is one nucleotide away. The rearrangement links TRBV12-3 or TRBV12-4 to TRBJ1-2; D gene unclear. V lost 6 bases to trimming and J lost 4 bases, with 21 bases between them. There are 16 residues in the CDR3. CDR3 nucleotide sequence: TGTGCCAGCAGCCCCAGAGAACGTGGCCTGAGCTATGGCTACACCTTC. Protein product: CASSPRERGLSYGYTF.

This clonotype was picked up many times. This chain links TRBV5-5 with TRBJ1-2, with no clear D. CDR1 and CDR2 from the germline V gene are SGHKS and YYEKEE (reference sequence). V was trimmed by 8 bases and J by 3 bases, leaving 17 bases between them. The CDR3 runs 14 residues. CDR3 loop: CARAEPAPYYGYTF. CDR3 bases: TGTGCCAGGGCTGAACCGGCTCCATACTATGGCTACACCTTC. Full variable domain (remainder filled in from reference TRBV5-5 and TRBJ1-2): DAGVTQSPTHLIKTRGQQVTLRCSPISGHKSVSWYQQVLGQGPQFIFQYYEKEERGRGNFPDRFSARQFPNYSSELNVNALLLGDSALYLCARAEPAPYYGYTFGSGTRLTVV.

This chain links TRBV5-4 with TRBJ2-7; a possible D gene is TRBD2 (6 bases). V dropped 10 bases and J dropped 2 bases, with 22 bases sitting between them. CDR1 is SGHNT and CDR2 is YYREEE in the germline V gene (reference sequence). CDR3 length: 15 residues. The CDR3 spells CAGRAYGTVTYEQYF. The CDR3 coding sequence is TGTGCCGGAAGGGCATATGGGACTGTAACCTACGAGCAGTACTTC.

Comments on this clonotype: The junction departs from the called germline gene at one end, perhaps through a read error. The rearrangement joins TRBV12-3 or TRBV12-4 to TRBJ1-2; maybe TRBD1 (6 bases). The CDR3 consists of 13 residues. The CDR3 protein is CTSSFPRGYCYTF. CDR3 nucleotides: TGTACCAGCAGTTTTCCCAGGGGCTATTGCTACACCTTC.